This T cell receptor beta chain was retrieved from a study of cytomegalovirus exposure and HLA in healthy donors. Study conclusions and caveats: Specific recognition of CMV antigens was confirmed in vitro for a few chains (all CMV-associated).

For this clone: Its antigen is unknown.

Germline assignment: CDR1 LGHNT and CDR2 FRNRAP. The CDR3 has 18 amino acids. V dropped 3 bases and J dropped 0 bases, with 18 bases sitting between them. Clones were sequenced by immunoSEQ multiplex PCR, and TCRdb holds only the in-frame ones, with some missing. The sample shows 55,000 to 80,000 clones, approximately 95% of them seen only once. The specimen was PBMCs. The rearrangement joins TRBV12-5 to TRBJ2-1, with a tentative D call TRBD2 (6 bases). The sequence came from a woman between 18 and 30 years old in good health and CMV-seropositive. This CDR3 reads CASGLDHERVGSYNEQFF. Written as DNA, the CDR3 is TGTGCTAGTGGTTTAGACCATGAGCGGGTGGGCTCCTACAATGAGCAGTTCTTC.